This TCR beta chain was sequenced during a study of blood T cell repertoires in COVID-19. Repertoires were generated with immunoSEQ multiplex PCR, while TCRdb's copy carries only in-frame clones and drops some. The sample has roughly 300,000 clones; about 87% are singletons. V lost 5 bases, J lost 5 bases, and 6 bases stayed unmatched. Germline loops: CDR1 SGHVS, CDR2 FNYEAQ. This CDR3 has 14 residues. The sequenced sample consisted of peripheral blood. V and J are TRBV7-6 and TRBJ2-1; TRBD1 agrees at 7 bases. The TCR originated in a woman aged 40 to 50 who had recovered from COVID-19. The CDR3 region is CASSQITGDNEQFF. The CDR3 DNA follows: TGTGCCAGCAGCCAGATTACAGGGGACAATGAGCAGTTCTTC.